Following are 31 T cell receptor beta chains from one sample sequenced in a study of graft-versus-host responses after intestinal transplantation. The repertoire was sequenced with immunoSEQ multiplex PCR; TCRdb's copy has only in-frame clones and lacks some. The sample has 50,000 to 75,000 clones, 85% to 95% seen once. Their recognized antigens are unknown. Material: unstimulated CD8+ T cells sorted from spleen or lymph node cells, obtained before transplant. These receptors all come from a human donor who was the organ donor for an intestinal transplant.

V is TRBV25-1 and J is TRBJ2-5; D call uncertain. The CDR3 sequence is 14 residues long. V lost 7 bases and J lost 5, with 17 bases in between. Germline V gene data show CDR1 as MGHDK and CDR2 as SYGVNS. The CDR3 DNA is TGTGCCAGCAATGATGCAGCTGGAGCTGAGACCCAGTACTTC. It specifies CASNDAAGAETQYF.

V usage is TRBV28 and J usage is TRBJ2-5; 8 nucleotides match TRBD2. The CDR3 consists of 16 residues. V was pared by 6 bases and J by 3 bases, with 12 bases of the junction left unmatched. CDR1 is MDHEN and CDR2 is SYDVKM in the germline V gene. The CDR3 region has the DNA TGTGCCAGCAGCCCATACGGGCGGGAGGTAAAAGAGACCCAGTACTTC. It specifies CASSPYGREVKETQYF.

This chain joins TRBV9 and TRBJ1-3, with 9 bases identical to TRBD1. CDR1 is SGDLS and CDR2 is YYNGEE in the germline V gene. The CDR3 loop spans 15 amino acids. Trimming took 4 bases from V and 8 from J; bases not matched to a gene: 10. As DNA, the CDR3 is TGTGCCAGCAGCTCGGCTACAGGGGGCGTCGACACCATATATTTT. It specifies CASSSATGGVDTIYF. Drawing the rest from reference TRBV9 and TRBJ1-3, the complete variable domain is DSGVTQTPKHLITATGQRVTLRCSPRSGDLSVYWYQQSLDQGLQFLIQYYNGEERAKGNILERFSAQQFPDLHSELNLSSLELGDSALYFCASSSATGGVDTIYFGEGSWLTVV.

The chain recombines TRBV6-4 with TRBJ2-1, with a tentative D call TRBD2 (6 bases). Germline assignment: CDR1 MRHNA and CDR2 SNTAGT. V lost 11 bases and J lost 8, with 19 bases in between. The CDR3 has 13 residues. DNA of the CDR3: TGTGCCGGACGGTTAGCGGCCGTAGATGAGCAGTTCTTC. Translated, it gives CAGRLAAVDEQFF.

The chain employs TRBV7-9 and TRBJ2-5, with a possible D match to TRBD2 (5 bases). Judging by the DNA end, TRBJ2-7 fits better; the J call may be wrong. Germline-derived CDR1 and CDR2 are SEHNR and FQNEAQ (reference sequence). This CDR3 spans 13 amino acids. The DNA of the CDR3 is TGTGCCAGCAGCCCTCCGGGGAACTACGAGCAGTACTTC. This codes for CASSPPGNYEQYF.

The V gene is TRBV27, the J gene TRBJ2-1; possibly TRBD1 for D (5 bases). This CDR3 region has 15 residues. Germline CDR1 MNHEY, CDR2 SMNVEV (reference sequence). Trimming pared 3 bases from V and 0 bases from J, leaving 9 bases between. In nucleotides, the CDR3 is TGTGCCAGCAGTTTGACAGTTAGCTCCTACAATGAGCAGTTCTTC. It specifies CASSLTVSSYNEQFF.

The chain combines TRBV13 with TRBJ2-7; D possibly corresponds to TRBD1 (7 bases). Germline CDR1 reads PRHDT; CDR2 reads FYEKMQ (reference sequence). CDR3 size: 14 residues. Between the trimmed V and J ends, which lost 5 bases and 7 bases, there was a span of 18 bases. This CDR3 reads CASSPRAGGLEQYF. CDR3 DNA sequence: TGTGCCAGCAGCCCGAGGGCAGGGGGACTTGAGCAGTACTTC. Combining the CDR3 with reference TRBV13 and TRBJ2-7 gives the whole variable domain AAGVIQSPRHLIKEKRETATLKCYPIPRHDTVYWYQQGPGQDPQFLISFYEKMQSDKGSIPDRFSAQQFSDYHSELNMSSLELGDSALYFCASSPRAGGLEQYFGPGTRLTVT.

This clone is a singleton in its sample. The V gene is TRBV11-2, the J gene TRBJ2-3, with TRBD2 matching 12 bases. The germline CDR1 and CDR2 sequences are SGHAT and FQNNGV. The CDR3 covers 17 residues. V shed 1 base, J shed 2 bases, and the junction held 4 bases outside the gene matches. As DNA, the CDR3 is TGTGCCAGCAGCTTAGCCGCTAGCGGGAGGGCCACAGATACGCAGTATTTT. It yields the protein CASSLAASGRATDTQYF.

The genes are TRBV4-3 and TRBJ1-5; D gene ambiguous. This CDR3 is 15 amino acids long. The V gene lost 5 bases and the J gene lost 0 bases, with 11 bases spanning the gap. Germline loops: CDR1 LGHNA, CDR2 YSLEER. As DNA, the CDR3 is TGCGCCAGCAGCTCTCGTAGCGCTAGCAATCAGCCCCAGCATTTT. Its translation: CASSSRSASNQPQHF.

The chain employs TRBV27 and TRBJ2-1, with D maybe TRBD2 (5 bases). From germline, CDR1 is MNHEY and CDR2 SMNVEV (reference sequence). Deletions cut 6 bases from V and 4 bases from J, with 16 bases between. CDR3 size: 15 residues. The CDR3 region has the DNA TGTGCCAGCAGCGAGTTTTCGGACTTTTACAATGAGCAGTTCTTC. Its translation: CASSEFSDFYNEQFF.

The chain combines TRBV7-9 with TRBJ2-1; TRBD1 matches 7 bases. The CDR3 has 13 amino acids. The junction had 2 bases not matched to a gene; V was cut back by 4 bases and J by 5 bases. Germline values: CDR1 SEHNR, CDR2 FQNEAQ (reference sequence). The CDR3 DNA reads TGTGCCAGCAGCTGGGGACAGCACAATGAGCAGTTCTTC. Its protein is CASSWGQHNEQFF.

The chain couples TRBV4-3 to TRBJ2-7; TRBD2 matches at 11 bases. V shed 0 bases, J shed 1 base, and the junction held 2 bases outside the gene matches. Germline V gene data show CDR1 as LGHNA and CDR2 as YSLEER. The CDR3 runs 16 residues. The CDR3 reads CASSQDRLAGSYEQYF. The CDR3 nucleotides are TGCGCCAGCAGCCAAGATCGACTAGCGGGGTCCTACGAGCAGTACTTC.

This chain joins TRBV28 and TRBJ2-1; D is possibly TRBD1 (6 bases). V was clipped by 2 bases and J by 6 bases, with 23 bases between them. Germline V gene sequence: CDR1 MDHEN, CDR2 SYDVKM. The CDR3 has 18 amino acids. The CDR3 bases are TGTGCCAGCAGTTTACCTTCCTGGACAGTAGGTCGAGGCAATGAGCAGTTCTTC. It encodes CASSLPSWTVGRGNEQFF.

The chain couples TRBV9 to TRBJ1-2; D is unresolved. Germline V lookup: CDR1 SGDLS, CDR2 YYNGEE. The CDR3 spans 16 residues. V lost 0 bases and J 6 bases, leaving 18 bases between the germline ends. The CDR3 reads CASSVAEAPVINGYTF. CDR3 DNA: TGTGCCAGCAGCGTAGCGGAGGCCCCGGTAATTAATGGCTACACCTTC.

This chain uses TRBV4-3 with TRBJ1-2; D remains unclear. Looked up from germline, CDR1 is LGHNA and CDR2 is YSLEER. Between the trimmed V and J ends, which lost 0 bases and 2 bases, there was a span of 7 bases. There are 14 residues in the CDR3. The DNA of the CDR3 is TGCGCCAGCAGCCAAGACAGGTGGAACTATGGCTACACCTTC. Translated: CASSQDRWNYGYTF.

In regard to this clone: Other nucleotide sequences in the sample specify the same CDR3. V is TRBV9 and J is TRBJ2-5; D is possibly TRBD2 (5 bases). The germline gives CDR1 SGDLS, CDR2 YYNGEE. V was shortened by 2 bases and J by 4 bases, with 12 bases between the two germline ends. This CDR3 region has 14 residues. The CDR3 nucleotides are TGTGCCAGCAGCGTCGGAGGTGCTGGAGAGACCCAGTACTTC. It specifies CASSVGGAGETQYF.

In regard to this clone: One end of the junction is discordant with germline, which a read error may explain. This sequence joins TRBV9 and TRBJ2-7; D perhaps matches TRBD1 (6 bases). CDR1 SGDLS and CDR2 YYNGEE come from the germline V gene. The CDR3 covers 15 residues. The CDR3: CASSAGDGLSYAQYF. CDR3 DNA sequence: TGTGCCAGCAGTGCAGGGGACGGCCTCTCCTACGCGCAGTACTTC.

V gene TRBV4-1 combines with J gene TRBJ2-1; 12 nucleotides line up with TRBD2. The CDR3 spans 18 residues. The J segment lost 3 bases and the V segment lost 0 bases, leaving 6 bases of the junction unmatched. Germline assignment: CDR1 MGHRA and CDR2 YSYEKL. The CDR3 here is CASSQDLRTSGNYNEQFF. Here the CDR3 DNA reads TGCGCCAGCAGCCAAGATTTACGGACTAGCGGGAACTACAATGAGCAGTTCTTC.

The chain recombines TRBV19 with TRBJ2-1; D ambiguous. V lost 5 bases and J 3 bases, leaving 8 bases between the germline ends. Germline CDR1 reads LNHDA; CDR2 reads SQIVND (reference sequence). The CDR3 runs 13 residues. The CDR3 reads CASSAGIYNEQFF. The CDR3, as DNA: TGTGCCAGTAGTGCAGGTATCTACAATGAGCAGTTCTTC.

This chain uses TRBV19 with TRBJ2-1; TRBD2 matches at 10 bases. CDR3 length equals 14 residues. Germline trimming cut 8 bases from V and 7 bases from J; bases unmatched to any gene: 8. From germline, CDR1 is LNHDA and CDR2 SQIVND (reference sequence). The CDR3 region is CASRMGLARNEQFF. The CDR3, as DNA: TGTGCCAGTCGAATGGGACTAGCGAGGAATGAGCAGTTCTTC.

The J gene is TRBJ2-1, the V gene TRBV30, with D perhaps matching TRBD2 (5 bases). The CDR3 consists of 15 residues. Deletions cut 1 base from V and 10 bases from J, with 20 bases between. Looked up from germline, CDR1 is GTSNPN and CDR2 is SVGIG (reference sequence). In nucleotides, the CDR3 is TGTGCCTGGAGTGCCCTGGGAGCGGTTCTCCAAGAGCAGTTCTTC. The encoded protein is CAWSALGAVLQEQFF. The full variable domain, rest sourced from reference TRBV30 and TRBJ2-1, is SQTIHQWPATLVQPVGSPLSLECTVEGTSNPNLYWYRQAAGRGLQLLFYSVGIGQISSEVPQNLSASRPQDRQFILSSKKLLLSDSGFYLCAWSALGAVLQEQFFGPGTRLTVL.

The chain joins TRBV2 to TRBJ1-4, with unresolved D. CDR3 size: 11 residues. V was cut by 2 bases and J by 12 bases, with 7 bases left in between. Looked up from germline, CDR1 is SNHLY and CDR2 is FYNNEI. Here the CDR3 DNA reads TGTGCCAGCAGTGAAACGGTGGAACTGTTTTTT. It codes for CASSETVELFF.

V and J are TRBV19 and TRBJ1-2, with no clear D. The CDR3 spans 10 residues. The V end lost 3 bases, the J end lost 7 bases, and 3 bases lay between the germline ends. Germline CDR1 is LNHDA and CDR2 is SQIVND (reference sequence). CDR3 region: CASSIIGYTF. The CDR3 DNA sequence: TGTGCCAGTAGTATTATTGGCTACACCTTC.

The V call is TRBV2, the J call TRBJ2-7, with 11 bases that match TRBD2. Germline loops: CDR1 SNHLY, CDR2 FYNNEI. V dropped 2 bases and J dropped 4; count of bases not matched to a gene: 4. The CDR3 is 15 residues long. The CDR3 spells CASSETSGGLYEQYF. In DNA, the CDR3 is TGTGCCAGCAGTGAAACTAGCGGGGGTTTATACGAGCAGTACTTC.

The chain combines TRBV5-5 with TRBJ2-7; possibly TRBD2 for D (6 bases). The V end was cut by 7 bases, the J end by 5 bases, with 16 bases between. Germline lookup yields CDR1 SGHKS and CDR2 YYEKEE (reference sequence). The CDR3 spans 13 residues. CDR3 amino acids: CASGLEGGNEQYF. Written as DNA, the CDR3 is TGTGCCAGCGGACTCGAGGGCGGGAACGAGCAGTACTTC.

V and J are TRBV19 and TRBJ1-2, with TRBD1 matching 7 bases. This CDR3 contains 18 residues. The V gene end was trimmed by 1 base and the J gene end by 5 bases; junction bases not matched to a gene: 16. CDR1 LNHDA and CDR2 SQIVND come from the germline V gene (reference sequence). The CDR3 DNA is TGTGCCAGTAGTATAGTGTTAACGGGGACAGAGGATCCTTATGGCTACACCTTC. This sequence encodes CASSIVLTGTEDPYGYTF.

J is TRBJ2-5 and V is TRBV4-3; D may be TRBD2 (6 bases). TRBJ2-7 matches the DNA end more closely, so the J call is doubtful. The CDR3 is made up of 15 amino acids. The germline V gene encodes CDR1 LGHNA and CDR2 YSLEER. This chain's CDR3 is CASSQGGGSSYEQYF. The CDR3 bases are TGCGCCAGCAGCCAAGGTGGGGGGTCCTCCTACGAGCAGTACTTC.

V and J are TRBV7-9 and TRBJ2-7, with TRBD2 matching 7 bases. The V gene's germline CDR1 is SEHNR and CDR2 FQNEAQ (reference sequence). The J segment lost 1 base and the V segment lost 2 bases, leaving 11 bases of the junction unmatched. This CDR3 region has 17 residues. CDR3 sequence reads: CASSLSLAEWFSYEQYF. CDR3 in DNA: TGTGCCAGCAGCTTAAGCCTAGCGGAGTGGTTTTCCTACGAGCAGTACTTC.

This chain's CDR3 is CASSQPEESSNEKLFF. CDR3 in DNA: TGTGCCAGCAGCCAACCCGAGGAAAGCTCTAATGAAAAACTGTTTTTT. The chain recombines TRBV4-2 with TRBJ1-4; the D is unclear. V lost 2 bases to trimming and J lost 3 bases, with 13 bases between them. This CDR3 contains 16 residues. Germline V gene sequence: CDR1 LGHNA, CDR2 YNFKEQ.

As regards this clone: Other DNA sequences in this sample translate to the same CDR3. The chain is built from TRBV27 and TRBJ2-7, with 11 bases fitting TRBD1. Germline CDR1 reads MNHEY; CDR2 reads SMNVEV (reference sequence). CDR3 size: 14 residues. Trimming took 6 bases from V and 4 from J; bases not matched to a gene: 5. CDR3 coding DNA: TGTGCCAGCAGCCCCGGGACAGGGGGTTACGAGCAGTACTTC. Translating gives CASSPGTGGYEQYF.

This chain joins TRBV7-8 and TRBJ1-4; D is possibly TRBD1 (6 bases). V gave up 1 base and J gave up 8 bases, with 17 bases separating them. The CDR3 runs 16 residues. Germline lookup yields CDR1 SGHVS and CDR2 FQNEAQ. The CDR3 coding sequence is TGTGCCAGCAGCTTAGGGTTTGGACAGTTAATGGAAAAACTGTTTTTT. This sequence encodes CASSLGFGQLMEKLFF.